The 8 T cell receptor beta chains below were found in one sample sequenced in a study of regulatory T cells in long-lasting Graves disease. Construction of TCR beta libraries relied on iRepertoire HTBI primers and on Arm-PCR targeting CDR3 regions. TCRdb ran MiXCR on the multiplex PCR reads and lists one entry per CDR3 protein. The data show around 460,000 distinct CDR3 sequences, about 22% seen once. Described time point: persistent/refractory GD, antithyroid drugs over 5 years with positive TRAb. Scientists built the TCR library using RNA that was extracted from PBMCs. Sequences were derived from peripheral blood mononuclear cells (PBMCs), sampled when the disease was refractory, from a patient treated with antithyroid drugs. These receptors were taken from a female donor with Graves disease.

This clonotype appeared many times. This CDR3 reads CASTPTEGGGYTF. In DNA, the CDR3 is TGTGCCAGCACCCCAACGGAAGGGGGAGGCTACACCTTC. J is TRBJ1-2 and V is TRBV28, with TRBD1 as a possible D gene (6 bases). CDR1 MDHEN and CDR2 SYDVKM come from the germline V gene. The CDR3 totals 13 residues. Trimming shortened V by 7 bases and J by 8 bases, and 17 bases separated the two germline ends.

This clonotype was seen a handful of times. This sequence joins TRBV5-1 and TRBJ1-2; 12 positions agree with TRBD1. Germline trimming cut 4 bases from V and 7 bases from J; bases unmatched to any gene: 5. Germline V gene sequence: CDR1 SGHRS, CDR2 YFSETQ. The CDR3 contains 14 residues. The CDR3 loop is CASSTGQGAGGYTF. The CDR3 nucleotides read TGCGCCAGCAGCACGGGACAGGGGGCCGGTGGCTACACCTTC.

This clonotype was detected ten times or more. The gene calls are TRBV7-2 and TRBJ1-6; D is unclear. The germline V and J ends were trimmed by 1 base and 5 bases, with 6 bases remaining between them. The CDR3 has 14 amino acids. Germline loops: CDR1 SGHTA, CDR2 FQGNSA. CDR3 coding DNA: TGTGCCAGCAGCTTAGTCGGAAATAATTCACCCCTCCACTTT. Its translation: CASSLVGNNSPLHF.

This clonotype was seen at least ten times. V usage is TRBV28 and J usage is TRBJ1-2; D is undetermined. Germline V lookup: CDR1 MDHEN, CDR2 SYDVKM. CDR3 length equals 11 residues. Trimming removed 10 bases from V and 5 bases from J, with 11 bases in between. The CDR3 is CAIGGGYGYTF. CDR3 coding DNA: TGTGCCATCGGAGGAGGGTATGGCTACACCTTC.

V is TRBV5-1 and J is TRBJ2-7; D call uncertain. Germline CDR1 SGHRS, CDR2 YFSETQ. The germline V and J ends were trimmed by 4 bases and 6 bases, with 20 bases remaining between them. The CDR3 is 15 residues long. This chain's CDR3 is CASSRSAQASGEQYF. The CDR3 DNA sequence: TGCGCCAGCAGCCGATCGGCTCAGGCCTCGGGCGAGCAGTACTTC. Using reference TRBV5-1 and TRBJ2-7 for the parts outside the CDR3, the full variable domain is KAGVTQTPRYLIKTRGQQVTLSCSPISGHRSVSWYQQTPGQGLQFLFEYFSETQRNKGNFPGRFSGRQFSNSRSEMNVSTLELGDSALYLCASSRSAQASGEQYFGPGTRLTVT.

The rearrangement uses TRBV20-1 and TRBJ1-6; no clear D. The ends were cut back, 5 bases at V and 10 bases at J, with 12 bases in the middle. Germline V lookup: CDR1 DFQATT, CDR2 SNEGSKA (reference sequence). The CDR3 contains 12 residues. The CDR3 spells CSAEGAASPLHF. Here the CDR3 DNA reads TGCAGTGCTGAGGGTGCAGCGTCACCCCTCCACTTT.

There are many counts of this clonotype. One end of the junction varies from germline; a read error may be responsible. The V gene is TRBV28, the J gene TRBJ2-4; 8 positions agree with TRBD2. Germline V gives CDR1 MDHEN, CDR2 SYDVKM. The CDR3 is 13 amino acids. CDR3 amino acids: CASSSAFTGTRDF. The CDR3 coding sequence is TGTGCCAGCAGTTCCGCGTTCACCGGGACTAGGGACTTC.

In this sample, this clonotype turned up a few times. The CDR3 nucleotides are TGTGCCAGCAGCTTATTTCCAGCAAATCAGCCCCAGCATTTT. This encodes CASSLFPANQPQHF. The rearrangement joins TRBV7-3 to TRBJ1-5; no reliable D call. The germline V and J ends were trimmed by 2 bases and 4 bases, with 9 bases remaining between them. The CDR3 length is 14 residues. The germline CDR1 and CDR2 sequences are SGHTA and FQGTGA.